This record covers a single TCR beta chain. In the original workflow: Amplification from reference gene primers served as the basis for estimated nucleated cell counts. Method: immunoSEQ multiplex PCR; TCRdb's copy keeps in-frame clones and lacks some. V, J and clone size are those of that table, while D and trimming were read from the DNA. This table holds around 89,000 clones, about 87% found once. This entry comes from a study of blood T cell repertoires in COVID-19. Germline-derived CDR1 and CDR2 are SGHDT and YYEEEE. The CDR3 loop spans 12 amino acids. The germline V and J ends were trimmed by 4 bases and 3 bases, with 5 bases remaining between them.

Sequenced sample: peripheral blood. This chain joins TRBV5-6 and TRBJ1-3; unclear D gene. The source of this sequence is a man in his fifties or sixties with acute or convalescent COVID-19. The chain's CDR3 is CASSLLGNTIYF. The CDR3 bases are TGTGCCAGCAGCCTTCTTGGAAACACCATATATTTT.